Listed below are T cell receptor beta chains from one sample, sequenced in a study of CD8 T cells in Susac syndrome. TCRdb passed the immunoSEQ multiplex PCR reads through MiXCR, listing each CDR3 protein once. The top ten hold roughly 0.098% of the sample, which has about 180,000 distinct CDR3 sequences, approximately 93% seen once. The sequenced sample consisted of CD4+ T cells from PBMCs. The receptor set was obtained from a human donor with multiple sclerosis. Each CDR3 is given without its conserved first and last residue. The order of the fields is V gene, D gene, clone size, J gene, CDR3 protein. D genes are given only for firm matches. Clone sizes are given selectively: once, few, many, or a class where the clone is expanded.

TRBV5-1,.,.,TRBJ1-1,ASGRGDQPNTEAF
TRBV7-2,TRBD2,.,TRBJ2-2,ASSLDYRLAGTGELF
TRBV6-5,TRBD1,.,TRBJ2-7,ASTTTGTGVREQY
TRBV7-2,TRBD2,.,TRBJ2-1,ASGTGGRLYNEQF
TRBV20-1,TRBD1,once,TRBJ1-5,SAIRDRGSNQPQH
TRBV4-1,.,.,TRBJ2-7,ASSQGNTQGYEQY
TRBV25-1,.,.,TRBJ2-7,ASSDTGSSYEQY
TRBV12-3/TRBV12-4,TRBD2,once,TRBJ2-3,ASTTGPPGGETDTQY
TRBV19,.,.,TRBJ2-6,ASSIEEARFFSGANVLT
TRBV30,.,.,TRBJ2-7,AWGGYEQY
TRBV2,.,.,TRBJ2-7,ASSEGAGNFYEQY
TRBV6-2/TRBV6-3,TRBD1,.,TRBJ2-3,ASSAQGADTQY
TRBV5-1,.,.,TRBJ2-1,ASSLGLALYNEQF
TRBV27,.,.,TRBJ2-3,ASTRIDTDTQY
TRBV7-2,.,few,TRBJ2-1,ASSPGPSSYNEQF
TRBV5-1,.,.,TRBJ1-2,ASRRTANYGYT
TRBV29-1,.,.,TRBJ2-5,SVESETQY
TRBV3-1,.,once,TRBJ1-2,ASSHQGQLNYGYT
TRBV19,TRBD2,.,TRBJ2-1,ASSIRPGGNEQF
TRBV3-1,.,.,TRBJ2-7,ASSQVPDEAYEQY
TRBV20-1,.,.,TRBJ1-4,SARDSVRDTNEKLF
TRBV6-5,TRBD2,.,TRBJ2-7,ASSSTPPGLAGGEGYEQY
TRBV7-8,TRBD1,.,TRBJ1-2,ASSPRDRGRYGYT
TRBV24-1,TRBD1,.,TRBJ2-2,ATSDPSGTGALGAGELF
TRBV7-7,.,.,TRBJ2-1,ASSSSPSSLSSYNEQF
TRBV2,.,.,TRBJ2-6,ASSGLEISGANVLT
TRBV28,TRBD2,.,TRBJ2-1,ASLSGASNEQF
TRBV28,TRBD2,.,TRBJ2-7,ASSLRSAGGKSYEQY
TRBV7-9,.,.,TRBJ1-1,ASSLYLRAF
TRBV30,TRBD2,.,TRBJ2-2,AWRSTGTSGTGELF
TRBV7-2,TRBD2,.,TRBJ2-3,ASSLDGVAGGFDTQY
TRBV11-2,.,.,TRBJ2-5,ASSLTTSRETQY
TRBV19,.,.,TRBJ1-1,ASSTQLNTEAF
TRBV30,TRBD1,.,TRBJ1-1,AWEGQMNTEAF
TRBV11-2,.,.,TRBJ2-1,ASSLSGIGGLEQF
TRBV6-5,.,.,TRBJ2-7,ASSSPGLGFYEQY